The clone carrying this TCR beta chain was counted a few times. This specimen comes from a study of T cells in Graves' hyperthyroidism and ophthalmopathy. Uncontrolled infection, other autoimmune disease, pregnancy or lactation excluded patients. Amplification of TCR beta CDR3 regions used RNA as the template. First-round RT-PCR targeting the TCR CDR3 was performed with the HTBI primer set. One entry per CDR3 protein results from TCRdb running MiXCR on the multiplex PCR reads. The data show approximately 400,000 distinct CDR3 sequences, with roughly 14% seen just once and about 30% held by the top ten. There are 17 residues in the CDR3. Germline assignment: CDR1 DFQATT and CDR2 SNEGSKA (reference sequence). V gave up 0 bases and J gave up 2 bases, with 20 bases separating them.

The sequence was collected from a woman aged 18-29 years with Graves' hyperthyroidism that later progressed to Graves' ophthalmopathy. The V gene is TRBV20-1, the J gene TRBJ2-7; D might be TRBD1 (5 bases). Sequenced sample: blood. The CDR3 DNA follows: TGCAGTGCTAGAGATCTAGGGGATTCTGCGCCCACCTACGAGCAGTACTTC. Translation: CSARDLGDSAPTYEQYF.